The rows below give T cell receptor beta chains drawn from one sample of a study of cytomegalovirus exposure and HLA in healthy donors. Using immunoSEQ multiplex PCR, the repertoire was profiled, and TCRdb retains in-frame clones only, with some absent. The table lists about 240,000 clones, over 75% of them singletons. Sequences were obtained from PBMCs. Receptor source: a boy younger than 18 in good health and CMV-seronegative. Each CDR3 is given with its conserved first and last residue. D genes are given only for firm matches. Not all rows give a size; the values are once, few, many and, for expanded clones, a class.

v_gene: TRBV9
j_gene: TRBJ2-1
d_gene: TRBD2
abundance: .
CDR3nt: TGTGCCAGCAGCCCCCGGGGGGGCAATGGTAATGAGCAGTTCTTC
CDR3aa: CASSPRGGNGNEQFF

v_gene: TRBV19
j_gene: TRBJ2-7
d_gene: .
abundance: few
CDR3nt: TGTGCCAGTAGTATGCGAGGACTCCCGACCTACGAGCAGTACTTC
CDR3aa: CASSMRGLPTYEQYF

v_gene: TRBV10-3
j_gene: TRBJ2-1
d_gene: .
abundance: .
CDR3nt: TGTGCCATCAGTTCAGGGGGGACTTACAATGAGCAGTTCTTC
CDR3aa: CAISSGGTYNEQFF

v_gene: TRBV5-1
j_gene: TRBJ2-5
d_gene: .
abundance: once
CDR3nt: TGCGCCAGCAGCTTGGCTCGAGTGGGGGGCGGGAGAGAGACCCAGTACTTC
CDR3aa: CASSLARVGGGRETQYF

v_gene: TRBV6-5
j_gene: TRBJ1-1
d_gene: TRBD1
abundance: .
CDR3nt: TGTGCCAGCAGATACTCCCGGGACAGGCCGGGGGCTGAAGCTTTCTTT
CDR3aa: CASRYSRDRPGAEAFF

v_gene: TRBV19
j_gene: TRBJ2-2
d_gene: TRBD2
abundance: .
CDR3nt: TGTGCCACCAGCGGGAGATACACCGGGGAGCTGTTTTTT
CDR3aa: CATSGRYTGELFF

v_gene: TRBV27
j_gene: TRBJ1-2
d_gene: .
abundance: once
CDR3nt: TGTGCCAGCAGTGCCCGGGGGTACAACTATGGCTACACCTTC
CDR3aa: CASSARGYNYGYTF

v_gene: TRBV19
j_gene: TRBJ1-4
d_gene: .
abundance: .
CDR3nt: TGTGCCAGTAGTATGGGGGGGCAAGGAGAAAAACTGTTTTTT
CDR3aa: CASSMGGQGEKLFF

v_gene: TRBV6-5
j_gene: TRBJ1-4
d_gene: TRBD1
abundance: .
CDR3nt: TGTGCCAGCAGTTCCGACAGGGTAAACGAAAAACTGTTTTTT
CDR3aa: CASSSDRVNEKLFF

v_gene: TRBV6-6
j_gene: TRBJ2-7
d_gene: .
abundance: once
CDR3nt: TGTGCCAGCAGTTACAGGTTCACAGGGAGCCCCTACGAGCAGTACTTC
CDR3aa: CASSYRFTGSPYEQYF

v_gene: TRBV7-9
j_gene: TRBJ2-7
d_gene: .
abundance: .
CDR3nt: TGTGCCAGCAGTTCCCTCCGAGTCGGCGAGCAGTACTTC
CDR3aa: CASSSLRVGEQYF

v_gene: TRBV5-1
j_gene: TRBJ2-7
d_gene: TRBD1
abundance: .
CDR3nt: TGCGCCAGCAGCTTGGGGACAGGGAAATACGAGCAGTACTTC
CDR3aa: CASSLGTGKYEQYF

v_gene: TRBV5-4
j_gene: TRBJ2-2
d_gene: .
abundance: .
CDR3nt: TGTGCCAGCAGCTCCACGGGGGGCAAGGGGGAGCTGTTTTTT
CDR3aa: CASSSTGGKGELFF

v_gene: TRBV7-9
j_gene: TRBJ1-2
d_gene: .
abundance: .
CDR3nt: TGTGCCAGCAGCCCCGGCGGCAGGGAAGGTTTAAGCGGCTACACCTTC
CDR3aa: CASSPGGREGLSGYTF

v_gene: TRBV2
j_gene: TRBJ1-1
d_gene: .
abundance: .
CDR3nt: TGTGCCAGCAGCTCAGGGCGCACTGAAGCTTTCTTT
CDR3aa: CASSSGRTEAFF

v_gene: TRBV30
j_gene: TRBJ2-2
d_gene: .
abundance: .
CDR3nt: TGTGCCTGGAGTGTTAAGGGGTTGGGGGAGCTGTTTTTT
CDR3aa: CAWSVKGLGELFF

v_gene: TRBV6-5
j_gene: TRBJ1-2
d_gene: TRBD1
abundance: .
CDR3nt: TGTGCCAGCAGTAGGGTAGACAGGGACCATGGCTACACCTTC
CDR3aa: CASSRVDRDHGYTF

v_gene: TRBV19
j_gene: TRBJ1-1
d_gene: TRBD1
abundance: .
CDR3nt: TGTGCCAGTAGACCCGACAGGGCCACTGAAGCTTTCTTT
CDR3aa: CASRPDRATEAFF

v_gene: TRBV5-1
j_gene: TRBJ1-2
d_gene: TRBD1
abundance: .
CDR3nt: TGCGCCAGCAGCCCCCAGGGGGGACCTAACTATGGCTACACCTTC
CDR3aa: CASSPQGGPNYGYTF

v_gene: TRBV4-2
j_gene: TRBJ1-1
d_gene: .
abundance: .
CDR3nt: TGTGCCAGCAGCCACGAACCGAGGAATCCTGAAGCTTTCTTT
CDR3aa: CASSHEPRNPEAFF

v_gene: TRBV5-6
j_gene: TRBJ2-1
d_gene: TRBD2
abundance: .
CDR3nt: TGTGCCAGCAGCTTGGGGACTAGGACCAATGAGCAGTTCTTC
CDR3aa: CASSLGTRTNEQFF

v_gene: TRBV11-3
j_gene: TRBJ2-7
d_gene: TRBD2
abundance: .
CDR3nt: TGTGCCAGCAGCTCCGGGACTAGCGGAGCCCCCGGGGACTACGAGCAGTACTTC
CDR3aa: CASSSGTSGAPGDYEQYF

v_gene: TRBV6-4
j_gene: TRBJ2-3
d_gene: TRBD2
abundance: .
CDR3nt: TGTGCCAGCAGCTTAGCGGGAGACAACACAGATACGCAGTATTTT
CDR3aa: CASSLAGDNTDTQYF

v_gene: TRBV7-2
j_gene: TRBJ2-1
d_gene: .
abundance: once
CDR3nt: TGTGCCAGCAGCTTAGATGGAGGGGATGAGCAGTTCTTC
CDR3aa: CASSLDGGDEQFF

v_gene: TRBV13
j_gene: TRBJ2-7
d_gene: .
abundance: .
CDR3nt: TGTGCCAGCAGCTTAGGTGGTCAGGGGTCCCACGAGCAGTACTTC
CDR3aa: CASSLGGQGSHEQYF

v_gene: TRBV7-9
j_gene: TRBJ1-2
d_gene: .
abundance: .
CDR3nt: TGTGCCAGCAGCTTAGCGGACAGCGCTTATGGCTACACCTTC
CDR3aa: CASSLADSAYGYTF

v_gene: TRBV30
j_gene: TRBJ1-2
d_gene: .
abundance: .
CDR3nt: TGTGCCTGGGGGATGAGGGAAGAGGGTAGCTATGGCTACACCTTC
CDR3aa: CAWGMREEGSYGYTF